Each of the 23 T cell receptor beta chains below was sequenced from the same sample in a study. TCRdb processed the 5' RACE reads anew with MiXCR; each CDR3 protein has one entry. The data hold roughly 50,000 distinct CDR3 sequences, with about 25% observed a single time. Material: tumor-infiltrating naive CD4+ T cells sorted from the breast tumor. Described subset: naive CD4+ T cells, CD4+CD45RA+CD25-. The receptors were sampled from a female donor with breast cancer.

The chain couples TRBV13 to TRBJ1-1, with a weak D call TRBD1 (5 bases). Germline V gives CDR1 PRHDT, CDR2 FYEKMQ (reference sequence). Trimming left V 5 bases short and J 5 bases short, with 12 bases between. CDR3 size: 13 residues. CDR3 loop: CASSLRGSTEAFF. DNA for the CDR3: TGTGCCAGCAGCCTGCGGGGGAGTACTGAAGCTTTCTTT. Full variable domain (rest looked up from reference TRBV13 and TRBJ1-1): AAGVIQSPRHLIKEKRETATLKCYPIPRHDTVYWYQQGPGQDPQFLISFYEKMQSDKGSIPDRFSAQQFSDYHSELNMSSLELGDSALYFCASSLRGSTEAFFGQGTRLTVV.

This chain connects TRBV7-3 to TRBJ2-1, with D possibly TRBD2 on 5 matching bases. V lost 1 base to trimming and J lost 5 bases, with 12 bases between them. The V gene's germline CDR1 is SGHTA and CDR2 FQGTGA. This CDR3 has 15 residues. The CDR3 reads CASSLRPAVNNEQFF. Written as DNA, the CDR3 is TGTGCCAGCAGCTTAAGGCCAGCGGTAAACAATGAGCAGTTCTTC.

This clonotype came up a few times. The chain uses TRBV28 and TRBJ1-4; D may be TRBD1 (6 bases). Trimming shortened V by 8 bases and J by 2 bases, and 9 bases separated the two germline ends. Germline CDR1 reads MDHEN; CDR2 reads SYDVKM. The CDR3 loop spans 13 amino acids. The CDR3 nucleotides read TGTGCCAGCGTAGACAGGACTAATGAAAAACTGTTTTTT. Amino acids: CASVDRTNEKLFF.

This clonotype was counted once. V is TRBV6-6 and J is TRBJ1-2; 7 bases line up with TRBD1. The CDR3 loop spans 13 amino acids. J was trimmed by 6 bases and V by 6 bases; bases with no gene match: 7. Germline loops: CDR1 MNHNY, CDR2 SVGAGI (reference sequence). The CDR3 here is CASRVDREDGYTF. In nucleotides, the CDR3 is TGTGCCAGCAGGGTCGACAGGGAAGATGGCTACACCTTC.

In its sample, this clonotype was seen once. This sequence joins TRBV5-1 and TRBJ2-6; D remains ambiguous. Germline loops: CDR1 SGHRS, CDR2 YFSETQ. This CDR3 contains 16 residues. V lost 4 bases and J 0 bases, leaving 11 bases between the germline ends. The CDR3 spells CASSGYGGSGANVLTF. For the CDR3, the DNA is TGCGCCAGCAGCGGGTACGGTGGCTCTGGGGCCAACGTCCTGACTTTC.

The chain is built from TRBV4-1 and TRBJ1-1; TRBD1 matches at 7 bases. V was pared by 5 bases and J by 6 bases, with 9 bases of the junction left unmatched. CDR3 length equals 14 residues. CDR1 is MGHRA, CDR2 YSYEKL, per germline. The CDR3 sequence: CASSDLTGRAEAFF. The CDR3 DNA is TGCGCCAGCAGCGATTTGACAGGGAGAGCTGAAGCTTTCTTT.

Sample share makes this clonotype large. V and J are TRBV7-2 and TRBJ2-7; D remains ambiguous. The CDR3 has 14 residues. From germline, CDR1 is SGHTA and CDR2 FQGNSA. The V and J ends lost 5 bases and 1 base respectively, with 12 bases between them. The CDR3 loop reads CASSPVDGSYEQYF. The DNA for the CDR3 is TGTGCCAGCAGCCCCGTTGATGGGTCCTACGAGCAGTACTTC.

The J gene is TRBJ2-5, the V gene TRBV7-2; D unclear. This CDR3 spans 13 amino acids. Deletions cut 6 bases from V and 1 base from J, with 9 bases between. Looked up from germline, CDR1 is SGHTA and CDR2 is FQGNSA. The CDR3 nucleotides read TGTGCCAGCAGAACATGTCTCCAAGAGACCCAGTACTTC. Protein product: CASRTCLQETQYF.

V gene TRBV18 combines with J gene TRBJ1-2; 8 nucleotides agree with TRBD1. CDR1 is KGHSH and CDR2 is LQKENI in the germline V gene. This CDR3 comprises 16 residues. The ends lost 3 bases at V and 4 bases at J; junction bases unmatched: 10. In DNA, the CDR3 is TGTGCCAGCTCACCTCCCGACAGGGGTGTCGGCTATGGCTACACCTTC. As protein: CASSPPDRGVGYGYTF.

This clonotype was seen many times. This rearrangement joins TRBV2 to TRBJ1-2; 7 bases fit TRBD1. Germline V gene lookup returns CDR1 SNHLY and CDR2 FYNNEI. There are 13 residues in the CDR3. J was trimmed by 8 bases and V by 10 bases; bases with no gene match: 13. CDR3 protein: CATSLLQGMGYTF. CDR3 nucleotide sequence: TGTGCCACCTCCCTATTACAGGGGATGGGCTACACCTTC.

Points on this clonotype: Lacking the conserved final phenylalanine or tryptophan, this CDR3 likely reflects a read error. The V and J genes are TRBV20-1 and TRBJ1-6, with TRBD1 identical over 8 bases. CDR1 DFQATT and CDR2 SNEGSKA come from the germline V gene (reference sequence). The CDR3 has 14 amino acids. Trimming took 8 bases from V and 5 from J; bases not matched to a gene: 8. The CDR3 region is CSSTGVLHNSPLHY. DNA of the CDR3: TGCAGTTCGACAGGGGTGTTGCATAATTCACCCCTCCACTAT.

This clonotype appeared a few times. This sequence joins TRBV18 and TRBJ1-5; D gene uncertain. Trimming pared 3 bases from V and 0 bases from J, leaving 12 bases between. The CDR3 consists of 16 residues. Germline CDR1 reads KGHSH; CDR2 reads LQKENI. The CDR3 region is CASSPGSFISNQPQHF. For the CDR3, the DNA is TGTGCCAGCTCACCCGGGTCCTTTATTAGCAATCAGCCCCAGCATTTT. Full variable domain (missing parts from reference TRBV18 and TRBJ1-5): NAGVMQNPRHLVRRRGQEARLRCSPMKGHSHVYWYRQLPEEGLKFMVYLQKENIIDESGMPKERFSAEFPKEGPSILRIQQVVRGDSAAYFCASSPGSFISNQPQHFGDGTRLSIL.

This clonotype was detected only a few times. CDR3 in amino acids: CASSQRQGSTDTQYF. The CDR3 DNA is TGTGCCAGCAGCCAGAGACAGGGTAGCACAGATACGCAGTATTTT. The V and J genes are TRBV11-3 and TRBJ2-3; 7 bases map to TRBD1. In germline, CDR1 is SGHNT, CDR2 YENEEA. This CDR3 spans 15 amino acids. V was pared by 5 bases and J by 0 bases, with 5 bases of the junction left unmatched.

This clonotype has only a few counts. This chain connects TRBV6-1 to TRBJ2-1; 13 bases match TRBD2. CDR1 and CDR2 from the germline V gene are MNHNS and SASEGT. The CDR3 covers 17 residues. V shed 5 bases, J shed 2 bases, and the junction held 6 bases outside the gene matches. The CDR3 protein is CASSTETSGRAYNEQFF. CDR3 DNA: TGTGCCAGCAGTACAGAAACTAGCGGGAGGGCCTACAATGAGCAGTTCTTC.

This clonotype was detected a few times. The chain combines TRBV6-5 with TRBJ1-1, with D unclear. Trimming took 6 bases from V and 0 from J, leaving 11 bases between them. The CDR3 is made up of 14 amino acids. Germline CDR1 is MNHEY and CDR2 is SVGAGI. The CDR3 DNA sequence: TGTGCCAGCAGACCCGGTACAGTGAACACTGAAGCTTTCTTT. Amino acid sequence: CASRPGTVNTEAFF.

This clonotype was detected only a few times. CDR3 bases: TGTGCCAGCAAGGATCCTCGGACACAATCCTACGAGCAGTACTTC. Translated, it gives CASKDPRTQSYEQYF. The chain uses TRBV6-2 or TRBV6-3 and TRBJ2-7, with D possibly being TRBD1 (5 bases). Germline assignment: CDR1 MNHEY and CDR2 SVGEGT. The CDR3 is 15 residues long. V lost 7 bases, J lost 1 base, and 17 bases lay in between.

J is TRBJ2-7 and V is TRBV6-5, with D perhaps given as TRBD1 or TRBD2 (5 bases each). The CDR3 spans 15 residues. Looked up from germline, CDR1 is MNHEY and CDR2 is SVGAGI. The V end lost 2 bases, the J end lost 2 bases, and 13 bases lay between the germline ends. CDR3 DNA sequence: TGTGCCAGCAGTTACAACCGGGACCCAGCCTACGAGCAGTACTTC. Translation: CASSYNRDPAYEQYF.

This clonotype was observed many times. The chain has TRBV7-2 and TRBJ2-5; 10 bases align to TRBD2. The CDR3 covers 14 residues. J was trimmed by 7 bases and V by 2 bases; bases with no gene match: 4. Germline V gene data show CDR1 as SGHTA and CDR2 as FQGNSA. The CDR3, as DNA: TGTGCCAGCAGCTTAAGCCCTAGCGGGAGGACCCAGTACTTC. Translation gives CASSLSPSGRTQYF.

This clonotype occurred many times. The chain couples TRBV5-1 to TRBJ2-1; 7 bases are a match to TRBD2. The germline V gene encodes CDR1 SGHRS and CDR2 YFSETQ. The junction had 11 bases not matched to a gene; V was cut back by 1 base and J by 7 bases. The CDR3 is 16 amino acids. CDR3 in DNA: TGCGCCAGCAGCTTGTATGGCGGGGGAGGCGTTAATGAGCAGTTCTTC. It translates to CASSLYGGGGVNEQFF.

This chain joins TRBV20-1 and TRBJ2-7; 7 nucleotides agree with TRBD2. Germline-derived CDR1 and CDR2 are DFQATT and SNEGSKA (reference sequence). This CDR3 is built from 13 residues. The CDR3 loop is CSGIGGVNYEQYF. DNA of the CDR3: TGCAGCGGCATTGGGGGGGTGAACTACGAGCAGTACTTC.

Comments on this clonotype: The junction departs from germline at one end; a sequencing error may be responsible. The rearrangement joins TRBV28 to TRBJ2-1, with D possibly matching TRBD2 (5 bases). The CDR3 runs 13 residues. Germline-derived CDR1 and CDR2 are MDHEN and SYDVKM. The CDR3 region has the DNA TGTGCCAGCAGGTCTCCGGGATACAATGCGCAGTTCTTC. The encoded protein is CASRSPGYNAQFF.

There are many counts of this clonotype. V and J are TRBV5-1 and TRBJ1-5; D is ambiguous. The V end lost 2 bases, the J end lost 6 bases, and 9 bases lay between the germline ends. This CDR3 is 13 amino acids long. Germline-derived CDR1 and CDR2 are SGHRS and YFSETQ. CDR3 nucleotides: TGCGCCAGCAGCTTAAGAAATGGTCAGCCCCAGCATTTT. It translates to CASSLRNGQPQHF.

V gene TRBV7-2 combines with J gene TRBJ2-7; 7 nucleotides line up with TRBD1. CDR1 is SGHTA and CDR2 is FQGNSA in the germline V gene. V lost 2 bases and J lost 2; bases outside the gene matches: 3. The CDR3 consists of 14 residues. CDR3 DNA sequence: TGTGCCAGCAGCTTACAAACAGGGGCCTACGAGCAGTACTTC. Residues: CASSLQTGAYEQYF.